The T cell receptor beta chain under discussion was sequenced for a study of Ad26.COV2.S vaccination and SARS-CoV-2 variants. Whole-study results and caveats: Possibly, TCR breadth and depth analyses underestimated total T cell responses.

The V gene's germline CDR1 is SGHNT and CDR2 YYREEE (reference sequence). The CDR3 consists of 15 residues. Trimming cost V 0 bases and J 2 bases, with 11 bases left between them. Using immunoSEQ multiplex PCR, the repertoire was profiled, and TCRdb retains in-frame clones only, with some absent. Among more than 150,000 clones listed, around 85% were seen once. Concerning this clone: Antigen: not known.

The TCR comes from a human donor who had recovered from COVID-19. Here the sequenced sample was peripheral blood, taken after recovery from COVID-19. This chain uses TRBV5-4 with TRBJ1-2; tentatively, D is TRBD1 (6 bases). CDR3 in amino acids: CASSLVTGPNYGYTF. The CDR3 coding sequence is TGTGCCAGCAGCTTGGTGACAGGACCCAACTATGGCTACACCTTC.